This T cell receptor (beta chain) emerged from a study of neurological immune-mediated disorders (dated by TCRdb to the late 2010s). About the study as a whole: Peripheral blood TCR-beta repertoires from patients with HTLV-I-associated myelopathy (HAM/TSP), patients with multiple sclerosis, and healthy controls were compared in the study using UMI-based sequencing. Alongside PBMC samples, the set of about 100 TCR-beta libraries contained longitudinal samples, technical triplicates, and paired CD4+ and CD8+ T-cell subsets that had been sorted. Longitudinal HAM/TSP and healthy donors had 3 time-points each (roughly 3-40 month intervals). The cohort was made up of approximately 69 subjects, consisting of some 15 HAM/TSP patients, 35 or so multiple sclerosis patients and around 20 healthy controls.

The time point tag for this specimen amounts to: longitudinal time-point 2. Unsorted PBMC libraries were generated from 2 million PBMCs stored in RNAlater at -80 °C until RNA extraction. Peripheral blood was subjected to Ficoll-Hypaque density gradient centrifugation to isolate PBMCs, which were then cryopreserved in liquid nitrogen. What the work shows at the level of the full study, not this receptor alone: The highest TCR clonal expansion was observed in HAM/TSP patients, whereas the lowest was observed in MS patients, even when compared with healthy controls. No identical CDR3 amino acid sequences were shared among expanded clones across subjects, suggesting private TCR-beta repertoires in all groups.

cDNA was synthesized by template-switch 5'RACE using a primer carrying a 10-nucleotide random unique molecular identifier by which each TCR transcript was tagged. Every sequencing run covered 15-18 subjects and yielded more than 170 million TCR-beta sequences. Total RNA was extracted with the RNeasy kit. The KAPA Real-time Library Amplification kit was used to amplify TCR-beta VDJ regions with primers for the TCR constant region and the 5'RACE anchor. Sample indexes and Illumina adaptors were added in a first PCR, after which library yield was increased in a second PCR. The roughly 650 bp TCR product was size-selected on a 2% E-gel SizeSelection system after Ampure bead purification. Before pooling, library quality was assessed on a Bioanalyzer, concentration was determined with Qubit, and library quantification was performed with the Kapa Library Quantification kit. An Illumina HiSeq 2500 was used to sequence the libraries paired-end at 2 x 150 bp. To increase sequence diversity, about 24-32% phiX was spiked into each library pool. The paper's data handling went like this. Quality-filtered reads were processed with the UMI-based MiGEC pipeline, and over 75% of raw TCR sequences were removed by the MiGEC pipeline during error correction. VDJ genes were aligned to IMGT germline references, and clonotypes were defined by unique CDR3 amino acid sequence plus V-J genes. Clonal expansion, Shannon diversity and CDR3 relatedness were evaluated with VDJtools (CalcPairwiseDistances, ClusterSamples), while phylogenetic trees were built in CLCbio workbench. Using coefficient-of-variation modelling across technical triplicates, the study counted a clone as expanded if it had at least 8 unique UMIs. TCRdb cleaned the public reads at Q25 with fastp, built clones with MiXCR and kept in-frame beta chains. Rows with one shared CDR3 protein collapse into an entry with the most common genes and DNA. Clone size and V and J calls follow TCRdb, not the original study. This sample lists under 100,000 distinct CDR3 sequences; approximately 13% were detected once. The leading ten clones occupy just under 5% of the sample.

CDR1 and CDR2 are drawn from the germline V gene: MNHEY, SVGEGT. The cysteine opens and the phenylalanine closes a CDR3 of 14 amino acids. Only the CDR3 DNA stays, 42 bases, in frame from base 1. V is clipped by 9 bases and J by 4 bases, and the sequence between their germline boundaries is 16 bases long. Concerning this clonotype: No cognate antigen has been identified for it. No per-base quality is available; no much larger clone lies one base away.

This clonotype was sampled from a female donor with HTLV-1-associated myelopathy (HAM/TSP). Sequenced: PBMCs. The chain is encoded by TRBV6-2 or TRBV6-3 joined to TRBJ2-1; the D region possibly corresponds to TRBD1 (6 bases align). The sequenced DNA: TGTGCCAGTTCCGGAGGACAGCATTACAATGAGCAGTTCTTC. It translates to CASSGGQHYNEQFF.